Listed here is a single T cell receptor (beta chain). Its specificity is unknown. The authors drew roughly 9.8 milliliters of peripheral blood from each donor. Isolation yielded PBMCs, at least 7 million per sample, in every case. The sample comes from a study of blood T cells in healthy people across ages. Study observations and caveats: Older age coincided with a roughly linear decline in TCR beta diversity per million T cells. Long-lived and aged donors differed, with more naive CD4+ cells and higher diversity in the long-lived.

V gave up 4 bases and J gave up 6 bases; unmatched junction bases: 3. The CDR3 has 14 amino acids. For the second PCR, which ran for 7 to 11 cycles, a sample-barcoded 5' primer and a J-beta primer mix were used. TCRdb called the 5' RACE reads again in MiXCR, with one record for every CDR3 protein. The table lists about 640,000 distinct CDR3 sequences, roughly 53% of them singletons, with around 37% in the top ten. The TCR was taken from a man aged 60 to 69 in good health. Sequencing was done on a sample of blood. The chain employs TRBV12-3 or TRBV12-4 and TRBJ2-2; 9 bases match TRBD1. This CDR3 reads CASSSQGAAGELFF. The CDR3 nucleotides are TGTGCCAGCAGTTCACAGGGGGCCGCCGGGGAGCTGTTTTTT.